The TCR beta chain described here comes from a study of blood T cell repertoires in COVID-19. Study details: Researchers got acute and convalescent COVID-19 samples from the United States, Italy and Spain.

The authors' processing: Quantification of nucleated cells was approximated via reference gene primer amplification. Profiled with immunoSEQ multiplex PCR; TCRdb holds only in-frame clones, not every one. V and J calls and clone size follow that table, whereas D and trimming were derived from the DNA. This sample carries about 99,000 clones, around nine tenths of them seen once, and the ten largest clones take approximately 3.1%. V gave up 9 bases and J gave up 4 bases; unmatched junction bases: 3. The CDR3 loop spans 14 amino acids. Per the germline V gene, CDR1 is LNHDA and CDR2 is SQIVND (reference sequence).

The TCR comes from a man between 50 and 59 years old in a cohort sampled during active COVID-19. The J gene is TRBJ2-5, the V gene TRBV19, with TRBD2 matching over 15 bases. Sequenced input: peripheral blood. The CDR3 DNA is TGTGCCAGCCGGACTAGCGGGGGGGGAGAGACCCAGTACTTC. It specifies CASRTSGGGETQYF. Variable domain in full (rest from reference TRBV19 and TRBJ2-5): DGGITQSPKYLFRKEGQNVTLSCEQNLNHDAMYWYRQDPGQGLRLIYYSQIVNDFQKGDIAEGYSVSREKKESFPLTVTSAQKNPTAFYLCASRTSGGGETQYFGPGTRLLVL.